The present T cell receptor (beta chain) was sequenced within a study of CD8 T cells in Susac syndrome. Study findings and constraints: The study admitted that it had a relatively small number of individuals in its TCR sequencing and HLA analysis.

The CDR3 is made up of 15 amino acids. Germline V gene lookup returns CDR1 MDHEN and CDR2 SYDVKM. Between the trimmed V and J ends, which lost 6 bases and 0 bases, there was a span of 15 bases. Random-hexamer reverse transcription was applied to roughly 0.5 to 1 ug RNA. Across 54 Vbeta and 13 Jbeta, immunoSEQ multiplex PCR amplified TCR beta CDR3. TCRdb fed the immunoSEQ multiplex PCR reads into MiXCR, producing one record per CDR3 protein. Seen here are about 300,000 distinct CDR3 sequences, roughly 85% observed once, and the top ten hold roughly 0.22%. Only one count was recorded for this clonotype. Its specificity is unknown. CD8+ and CD4+ T cells from blood underwent TCR beta sequencing, which was carried out in a high-throughput format. The multiple sclerosis control group consisted of treatment-naive patients whose relapsing-remitting disease, which was either stable or active, fulfilled revised McDonald criteria.

The specimen sequenced was CD8+ T cells from PBMCs. The receptor comes from a human donor with multiple sclerosis. This chain links TRBV28 with TRBJ2-7; TRBD2 might be the D (6 bases). CDR3 nucleotides: TGTGCCAGCAGCTACGTAGCGGCTACCTCCTACGAGCAGTACTTC. It is translated as CASSYVAATSYEQYF.